One and the same sample provided the 26 T cell receptor beta chains below, sequenced in a study of CD4 T cells in relation to SARS-CoV-2 and coronaviruses. The table came from immunoSEQ multiplex PCR; TCRdb's copy has only in-frame clones and leaves some out. The profile shows around 25,000 clones, roughly 80% of them singletons. No antigen has been assigned to these receptors. CD4+ T cells from unexposed donors were obtained before the COVID-19 pandemic (2011-2018). After ten to eleven days of culture, CD4+ T cells were isolated. Sequenced input: CD4+ T cells from PBMCs, cultured in vitro. Source of these receptors: a human donor in good health.

The chain uses TRBV5-6 and TRBJ1-2; no reliable D call. Trimming removed 0 bases at V and 5 bases at J, with 5 bases between. This CDR3 spans 12 amino acids. Germline CDR1 and CDR2: SGHDT and YYEEEE. As DNA, the CDR3 is TGTGCCAGCAGCTTGGCCGTTTATGGCTACACCTTC. Amino acids: CASSLAVYGYTF.

This chain links TRBV23-1 with TRBJ2-3; TRBD2 agrees at 7 bases. TRBV23-1 is flagged as an ORF with uncertain function. The CDR3 runs to 15 residues. The junction had 7 bases not matched to a gene; V was cut back by 6 bases and J by 1 base. The CDR3 region is CASRYSGSCTDTQYF. For the CDR3, the DNA is TGCGCCAGCAGATATAGCGGGTCGTGCACAGATACGCAGTATTTT.

This chain links TRBV5-4 with TRBJ2-1; D remains ambiguous. V was shortened by 0 bases and J by 3 bases, with 10 bases between the two germline ends. Germline V gene lookup returns CDR1 SGHNT and CDR2 YYREEE (reference sequence). The CDR3 sequence is 15 residues long. Here the CDR3 reads CASSLAGGYYNEQFF. For the CDR3, the DNA is TGTGCCAGCAGCTTGGCAGGCGGTTACTACAATGAGCAGTTCTTC.

CDR3 protein: CASNDPGGSYNEQFF. CDR3 sequence (DNA): TGTGCCAGCAACGACCCGGGCGGGAGCTACAATGAGCAGTTCTTC. The chain recombines TRBV6-5 with TRBJ2-1; 7 bases match TRBD2. This CDR3 is built from 15 residues. V trimming: 7 bases; J trimming: 3 bases; junction bases outside the gene matches: 9. CDR1 and CDR2 (germline): MNHEY, SVGAGI.

The chain couples TRBV2 to TRBJ2-7; possibly TRBD1 for D (5 bases). Trimming stripped 6 bases from V and 4 bases from J, with 13 bases between. Per the germline V gene, CDR1 is SNHLY and CDR2 is FYNNEI. The CDR3 extends over 13 amino acids. This CDR3 is CASRRQGSYEQYF. DNA of the CDR3: TGTGCCAGCAGGCGGCAGGGAAGTTACGAGCAGTACTTC. The entire variable domain, with the rest obtained from reference TRBV2 and TRBJ2-7, is as follows: EPEVTQTPSHQVTQMGQEVILRCVPISNHLYFYWYRQILGQKVEFLVSFYNNEISEKSEIFDDQFSVERPDGSNFTLKIRSTKLEDSAMYFCASRRQGSYEQYFGPGTRLTVT.

This clone was picked up one time. The V gene is TRBV10-3, the J gene TRBJ1-2; D possibly corresponds to TRBD1 (6 bases). V was trimmed by 7 bases and J by 8 bases, leaving 14 bases between them. Looked up from germline, CDR1 is ENHRY and CDR2 is SYGVKD. The CDR3 sequence is 12 residues long. The CDR3 DNA reads as TGTGCCATCAAATCGGTCCAGGGGGGCTACACCTTC. It codes for CAIKSVQGGYTF.

The chain combines TRBV7-3 with TRBJ2-4, with D perhaps matching TRBD2 (6 bases). Trimming removed 5 bases from V and 4 bases from J, with 18 bases in between. The CDR3 has 16 residues. Germline V gives CDR1 SGHTA, CDR2 FQGTGA. CDR3 DNA: TGTGCCAGCAGCCTCCGACTAGAGGAAAAGAAAAACATTCAGTACTTC. Its translation: CASSLRLEEKKNIQYF.

The V and J genes are TRBV10-1 and TRBJ2-3; D may be TRBD2 (6 bases). The CDR3 loop spans 15 amino acids. V was trimmed by 2 bases and J by 3 bases, leaving 12 bases between them. Germline V gene lookup returns CDR1 WNHNN and CDR2 SYGVQD (reference sequence). This CDR3 reads CASSENAGKTDTQYF. DNA for the CDR3: TGCGCCAGCAGTGAGAATGCGGGGAAGACAGATACGCAGTATTTT.

This clone was detected once. The chain combines TRBV9 with TRBJ2-1; D is possibly TRBD2 (6 bases). CDR3 size: 15 residues. The V gene lost 4 bases and the J gene lost 4 bases, with 15 bases spanning the gap. Germline CDR1 reads SGDLS; CDR2 reads YYNGEE. Here the CDR3 reads CASSSLGGIYNEQFF. The CDR3 DNA sequence: TGTGCCAGCAGCTCTCTTGGCGGGATTTACAATGAGCAGTTCTTC.

This sequence joins TRBV19 and TRBJ2-6; maybe TRBD2 (5 bases). The CDR3 is 16 residues long. From germline, CDR1 is LNHDA and CDR2 SQIVND (reference sequence). Trimming cost V 1 base and J 3 bases, with 10 bases left between them. CDR3 bases: TGTGCCAGTAGTATAGTGGGCGGGTATGGGGCCAACGTCCTGACTTTC. It encodes CASSIVGGYGANVLTF.

V usage is TRBV30 and J usage is TRBJ2-5, with TRBD2 identical over 8 bases. V shed 1 base, J shed 4 bases, and the junction held 5 bases outside the gene matches. This CDR3 region has 14 residues. The germline V gene encodes CDR1 GTSNPN and CDR2 SVGIG (reference sequence). CDR3 nucleotide sequence: TGTGCCTGGAGTGGCCTAGCGGGCGGAGAGACCCAGTACTTC. It specifies CAWSGLAGGETQYF.

The chain combines TRBV29-1 with TRBJ1-1; D not certain. V dropped 7 bases and J dropped 2 bases, with 14 bases sitting between them. The CDR3 consists of 13 residues. The germline V gene has CDR1 SQVTM and CDR2 ANQGSEA. The chain's CDR3 is CSATVGVNTEAFF. CDR3 DNA: TGCAGCGCAACTGTGGGTGTCAACACTGAAGCTTTCTTT.

The CDR3 coding sequence is TGTGCCAGCAGTTTTAGCGGGGAGATGGATCTGGGTACGCAGTATTTT. It translates to CASSFSGEMDLGTQYF. The genes are TRBV28 and TRBJ2-3, with 8 bases matching TRBD2. With 3 bases clipped from V and 8 bases from J, the junction kept 13 bases outside the gene matches. Germline values: CDR1 MDHEN, CDR2 SYDVKM. The CDR3 extends over 16 amino acids.

This clone was recorded a few times. The chain couples TRBV7-9 to TRBJ2-7; D is perhaps TRBD2 (6 bases). Trimming removed 6 bases at V and 3 bases at J, with 12 bases between. CDR1 SEHNR and CDR2 FQNEAQ come from the germline V gene (reference sequence). The CDR3 loop spans 13 amino acids. The CDR3 DNA is TGTGCCAGCAGTGAGGGACTGTACTACGAGCAGTACTTC. It is translated as CASSEGLYYEQYF.

The gene calls are TRBV7-9 and TRBJ1-1; D remains unclear. V lost 1 base to trimming and J lost 4 bases, with 10 bases between them. Germline V gives CDR1 SEHNR, CDR2 FQNEAQ (reference sequence). The CDR3 loop spans 14 amino acids. DNA of the CDR3: TGTGCCAGCAGCTTAGGAGCGTCGGGCACTGAAGCTTTCTTT. Its protein is CASSLGASGTEAFF.

The CDR3 nucleotides read TGTGCCAGCAGTTTCATAATAGGGGCCAATCAGCCCCAGCATTTT. Amino acids: CASSFIIGANQPQHF. The chain couples TRBV28 to TRBJ1-5; perhaps TRBD1 as D (5 bases). The CDR3 contains 15 residues. Trimming removed 3 bases from V and 3 bases from J, with 12 bases in between. Germline CDR1 and CDR2: MDHEN and SYDVKM. Full variable domain (rest looked up from reference TRBV28 and TRBJ1-5): DVKVTQSSRYLVKRTGEKVFLECVQDMDHENMFWYRQDPGLGLRLIYFSYDVKMKEKGDIPEGYSVSREKKERFSLILESASTNQTSMYLCASSFIIGANQPQHFGDGTRLSIL.

The chain employs TRBV28 and TRBJ2-1; D perhaps matches TRBD2 (6 bases). Germline-derived CDR1 and CDR2 are MDHEN and SYDVKM. CDR3 length equals 16 residues. Trimming removed 6 bases at V and 0 bases at J, with 15 bases between. CDR3 region: CASRSSGGSSYNEQFF. The CDR3 nucleotides are TGTGCCAGCAGGTCGAGCGGAGGGAGCTCCTACAATGAGCAGTTCTTC.

This sequence joins TRBV18 and TRBJ2-1; 8 nucleotides match TRBD2. V lost 2 bases and J lost 2; bases outside the gene matches: 5. Germline V CDR1 and CDR2: KGHSH, LQKENI. The CDR3 consists of 16 residues. This CDR3 is CASSPERGTAYNEQFF. The CDR3 nucleotides read TGTGCCAGCTCACCAGAGCGGGGGACCGCCTACAATGAGCAGTTCTTC.

The chain links TRBV11-2 to TRBJ2-7; perhaps TRBD1 as D (5 bases). The length of the CDR3 is 13 residues. Germline CDR1 is SGHAT and CDR2 is FQNNGV. Trimming took 5 bases from V and 3 from J, leaving 11 bases between them. CDR3 nucleotide sequence: TGTGCCAGCAGCGGGCACGACAGCTACGAGCAGTACTTC. Translated, it gives CASSGHDSYEQYF.

The chain couples TRBV10-3 to TRBJ2-3; 7 nucleotides align to TRBD1. The junction had 4 bases not matched to a gene; V was cut back by 6 bases and J by 1 base. The CDR3 runs 14 residues. CDR1 is ENHRY, CDR2 SYGVKD, per germline. CDR3 sequence (DNA): TGTGCCATCAGATCCGGGACAGGCACAGATACGCAGTATTTT. Protein product: CAIRSGTGTDTQYF.

The CDR3 sequence is CASSLSVTGELFF. The CDR3 DNA sequence: TGTGCCAGCAGCTTATCGGTCACCGGGGAGCTGTTTTTT. The gene calls are TRBV7-2 and TRBJ2-2; no clear D gene. The V gene lost 2 bases and the J gene lost 4 bases, with 5 bases spanning the gap. The CDR3 contains 13 residues. Germline loops: CDR1 SGHTA, CDR2 FQGNSA.

This clone turned up a few times. CDR3 protein: CASRPPGLAGGHYEQYF. Written as DNA, the CDR3 is TGTGCCAGCCGACCCCCCGGACTAGCGGGGGGACACTACGAGCAGTACTTC. This chain links TRBV2 with TRBJ2-7, with TRBD2 matching 14 bases. From germline, CDR1 is SNHLY and CDR2 FYNNEI. The CDR3 covers 17 residues. Losses at the gene ends were 8 bases for V and 3 bases for J; bases not matched to a gene: 12.

This chain links TRBV29-1 with TRBJ1-2; weak D call: TRBD1 (6 bases). Trimming took off 3 bases at V and 5 bases at J, with 16 bases between the two ends. CDR3 length: 14 amino acids. Germline V lookup: CDR1 SQVTM, CDR2 ANQGSEA. This chain's CDR3 is CSVDGGDSLYGYTF. CDR3 coding DNA: TGCAGCGTTGACGGGGGCGATAGTCTTTATGGCTACACCTTC.

This clone was counted a single time. V gene TRBV19 combines with J gene TRBJ2-1, with 7 positions matching TRBD2. The CDR3 is 14 residues long. Germline assignment: CDR1 LNHDA and CDR2 SQIVND (reference sequence). J gave up 4 bases and V 3 bases, and 3 bases lay outside the gene matches. CDR3 in amino acids: CASSILREYNEQFF. DNA of the CDR3: TGTGCCAGTAGTATTCTGCGGGAGTACAATGAGCAGTTCTTC.

This chain uses TRBV5-1 with TRBJ2-4; 7 nucleotides line up with TRBD1. The CDR3 runs 13 residues. Germline-derived CDR1 and CDR2 are SGHRS and YFSETQ. Losses at the gene ends were 4 bases for V and 7 bases for J; bases not matched to a gene: 5. As DNA, the CDR3 is TGCGCCAGCAGCGGAACAGGGGAGAACATTCAGTACTTC. Translating gives CASSGTGENIQYF.

This clone came up a few times. The chain has TRBV6-1 and TRBJ2-1; 7 bases are shared with TRBD2. V lost 2 bases, J lost 10 bases, and 2 bases stayed unmatched. The CDR3 consists of 12 residues. The germline V gene encodes CDR1 MNHNS and CDR2 SASEGT. The CDR3 bases are TGTGCCAGCAGTGAACGGGGGGAGGAGCAGTTCTTC. It encodes CASSERGEEQFF.